Each of the 10 T cell receptor beta chains below was sequenced from the same sample in a study of ipilimumab plus nivolumab after autologous stem cell transplantation. Measured with immunoSEQ multiplex PCR; TCRdb has only the in-frame clones, and not every one. Of about 83,000 clones in the sample, about 83% were seen once. The sample in question was PBMCs, obtained in a trial of ipilimumab plus nivolumab as post-transplant consolidation. The source is a male donor with diffuse large B-cell lymphoma.

This clone was detected once. V and J are TRBV6-6 and TRBJ1-3; D possibly corresponds to TRBD1 (6 bases). Trimming removed 6 bases from V and 0 bases from J, with 12 bases in between. This CDR3 comprises 15 residues. Germline CDR1 MNHNY, CDR2 SVGAGI (reference sequence). The CDR3 region has the DNA TGTGCCAGCAGGATGACAGGCAACTCTGGAAACACCATATATTTT. Amino acid sequence: CASRMTGNSGNTIYF.

This chain uses TRBV4-2 with TRBJ2-3, with D possibly being TRBD1 (5 bases). Germline CDR1 reads LGHNA; CDR2 reads YNFKEQ. Trimming pared 0 bases from V and 6 bases from J, leaving 13 bases between. There are 15 residues in the CDR3. As DNA, the CDR3 is TGTGCCAGCAGCCAAGATGTGGGAAGACAGGATACGCAGTATTTT. This gives the protein CASSQDVGRQDTQYF.

The chain carries TRBV27 and TRBJ2-3; 9 nucleotides match TRBD1. From germline, CDR1 is MNHEY and CDR2 SMNVEV (reference sequence). V trimming: 5 bases; J trimming: 5 bases; junction bases outside the gene matches: 8. The CDR3 is made up of 15 amino acids. The CDR3 nucleotides are TGTGCCAGCAGTCTTACAGGGGGCTTGCAAGATACGCAGTATTTT. It is translated as CASSLTGGLQDTQYF.

The table lists this clone with a count of one. This chain uses TRBV5-4 with TRBJ1-2, with D possibly being TRBD1 (5 bases). Germline CDR1 is SGHNT and CDR2 is YYREEE (reference sequence). Between the trimmed V and J ends, which lost 0 bases and 3 bases, there was a span of 12 bases. CDR3 size: 15 residues. CDR3 sequence: CASSLGGQGYYGYTF. Written as DNA, the CDR3 is TGTGCCAGCAGCTTGGGGGGCCAGGGTTACTATGGCTACACCTTC.

V is TRBV10-3 and J is TRBJ2-1; D is ambiguous. The CDR3 is made up of 13 amino acids. Germline values: CDR1 ENHRY, CDR2 SYGVKD. V lost 1 base, J lost 7 bases, and 8 bases lay in between. The CDR3 nucleotides are TGTGCCATCAGTGAGTGGCTGCTTAATGAGCAGTTCTTC. It specifies CAISEWLLNEQFF.

This sequence joins TRBV19 and TRBJ2-2; no firm D call. Trimming removed 7 bases at V and 6 bases at J, with 15 bases between. From germline, CDR1 is LNHDA and CDR2 SQIVND (reference sequence). This CDR3 has 14 amino acids. The CDR3 loop reads CASIGIGVSGELFF. CDR3 nucleotides: TGTGCCAGTATCGGAATAGGCGTATCCGGGGAGCTGTTTTTT.

The rearrangement joins TRBV5-1 to TRBJ1-1; no clear D gene. The germline V gene has CDR1 SGHRS and CDR2 YFSETQ. The V gene lost 0 bases and the J gene lost 2 bases, with 5 bases spanning the gap. This CDR3 has 13 amino acids. Here the CDR3 reads CASSLVVNTEAFF. In DNA form, the CDR3 reads TGCGCCAGCAGCTTGGTGGTAAACACTGAAGCTTTCTTT.

The chain has TRBV19 and TRBJ1-2; D remains ambiguous. Germline CDR1 LNHDA, CDR2 SQIVND (reference sequence). The V end was cut by 7 bases, the J end by 8 bases, with 26 bases between. This CDR3 comprises 16 residues. CDR3 coding DNA: TGTGCCAGTACACCTCAGGCACGGTTGATGCTTGTCGGCTACACCTTC. It encodes CASTPQARLMLVGYTF.

The chain has TRBV7-6 and TRBJ2-5, with D hard to call. CDR3 size: 11 residues. With 5 bases removed from V and 5 bases from J, the gap between germline ends came to 6 bases. Germline values: CDR1 SGHVS, CDR2 FNYEAQ. For the CDR3, the DNA is TGTGCCAGCAGCCCCTGGGAGACCCAGTACTTC. Amino acid sequence: CASSPWETQYF.

The V gene is TRBV6-4, the J gene TRBJ1-2, with unresolved D. The germline V gene encodes CDR1 MRHNA and CDR2 SNTAGT. V was trimmed by 2 bases and J by 8 bases, leaving 15 bases between them. This CDR3 contains 14 residues. CDR3 protein: CASSDKAGALGYTF. The CDR3, as DNA: TGTGCCAGCAGTGACAAGGCAGGCGCCTTGGGCTACACCTTC.